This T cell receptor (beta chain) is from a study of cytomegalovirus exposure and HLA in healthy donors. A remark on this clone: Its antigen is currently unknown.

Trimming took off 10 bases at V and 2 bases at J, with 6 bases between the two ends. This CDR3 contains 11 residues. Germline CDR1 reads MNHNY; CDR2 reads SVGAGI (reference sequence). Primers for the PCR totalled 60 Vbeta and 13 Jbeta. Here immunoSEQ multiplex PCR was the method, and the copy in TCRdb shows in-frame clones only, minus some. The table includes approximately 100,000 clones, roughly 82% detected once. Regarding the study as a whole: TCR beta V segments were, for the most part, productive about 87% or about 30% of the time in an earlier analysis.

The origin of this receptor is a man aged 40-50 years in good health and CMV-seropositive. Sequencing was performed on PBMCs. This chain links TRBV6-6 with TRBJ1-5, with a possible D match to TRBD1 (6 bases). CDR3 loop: CATGGNQPQHF. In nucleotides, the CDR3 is TGTGCCACAGGGGGCAATCAGCCCCAGCATTTT.